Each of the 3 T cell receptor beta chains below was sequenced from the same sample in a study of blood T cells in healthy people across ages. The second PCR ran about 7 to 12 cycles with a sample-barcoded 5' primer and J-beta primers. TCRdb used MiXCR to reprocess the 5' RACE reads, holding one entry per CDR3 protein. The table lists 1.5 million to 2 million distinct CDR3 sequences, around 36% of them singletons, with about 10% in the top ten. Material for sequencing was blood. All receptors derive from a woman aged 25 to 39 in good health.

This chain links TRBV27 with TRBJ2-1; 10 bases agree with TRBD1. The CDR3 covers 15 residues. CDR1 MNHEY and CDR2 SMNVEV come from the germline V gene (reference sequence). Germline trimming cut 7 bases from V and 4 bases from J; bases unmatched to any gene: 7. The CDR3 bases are TGTGCCAGCACCTGGGGACAGGGGTTGTACAATGAGCAGTTCTTC. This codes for CASTWGQGLYNEQFF.

CDR3 in DNA: TGTGCCAGCAAACCCGGGGGCAATGAGCAGTTCTTC. Translation: CASKPGGNEQFF. This sequence joins TRBV6-2 or TRBV6-3 and TRBJ2-1, with a possible D match to TRBD2 (6 bases). Between the trimmed V and J ends, which lost 7 bases and 6 bases, there was a span of 10 bases. This CDR3 has 12 amino acids. Germline V gene sequence: CDR1 MNHEY, CDR2 SVGEGT.

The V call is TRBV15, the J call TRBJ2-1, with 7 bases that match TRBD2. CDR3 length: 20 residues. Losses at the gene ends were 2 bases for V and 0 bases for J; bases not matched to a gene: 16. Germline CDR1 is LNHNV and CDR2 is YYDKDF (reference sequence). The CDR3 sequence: CATSRLGLAELDSSYNEQFF. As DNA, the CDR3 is TGTGCCACCAGCAGACTAGGGCTAGCGGAATTAGACAGCTCCTACAATGAGCAGTTCTTC. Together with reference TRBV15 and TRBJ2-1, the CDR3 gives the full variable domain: DAMVIQNPRYQVTQFGKPVTLSCSQTLNHNVMYWYQQKSSQAPKLLFHYYDKDFNNEADTPDNFQSRRPNTSFCFLDIRSPGLGDTAMYLCATSRLGLAELDSSYNEQFFGPGTRLTVL.